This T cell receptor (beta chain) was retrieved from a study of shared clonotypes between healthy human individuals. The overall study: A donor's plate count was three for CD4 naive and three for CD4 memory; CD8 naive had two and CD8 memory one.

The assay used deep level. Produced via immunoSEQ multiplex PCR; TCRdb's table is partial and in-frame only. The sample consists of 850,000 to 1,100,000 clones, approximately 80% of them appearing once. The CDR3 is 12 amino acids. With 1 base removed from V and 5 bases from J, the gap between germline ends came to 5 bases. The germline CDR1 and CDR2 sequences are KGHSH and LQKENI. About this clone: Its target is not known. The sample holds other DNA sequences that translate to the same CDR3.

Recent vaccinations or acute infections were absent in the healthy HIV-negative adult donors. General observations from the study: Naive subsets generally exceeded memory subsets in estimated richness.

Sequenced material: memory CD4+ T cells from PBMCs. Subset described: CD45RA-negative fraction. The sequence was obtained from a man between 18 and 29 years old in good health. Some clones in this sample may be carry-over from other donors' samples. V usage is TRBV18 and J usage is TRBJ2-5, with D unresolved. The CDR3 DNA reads TGTGCCAGCTCACCACTCGGGGAGACCCAGTACTTC. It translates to CASSPLGETQYF.